Following are 9 T cell receptor beta chains from one sample sequenced in a study of T cells in Graves' hyperthyroidism and ophthalmopathy (dated by TCRdb to the late 2010s). The method was multiplex PCR. Sequenced using an Illumina HiSeq 2000. TCR beta CDR3 regions were amplified from RNA transcripts. The TCR CDR3 was subjected to a first round of RT-PCR using the HTBI primer set and the Qiagen OneStep RT-PCR kit. The public reads were quality trimmed at Q25 with fastp and then assembled into clones with MiXCR by TCRdb, keeping productive beta chains. Rows with one shared CDR3 protein collapse into an entry with the most common genes and DNA. The sample records about 290,000 distinct CDR3 sequences, less than 15% of which are singletons. The ten largest clones add up to roughly 8% of the sample. The source material was blood. The receptors originated from a young woman with Graves' hyperthyroidism that later progressed to Graves' ophthalmopathy.

The table lists this clonotype with many counts. The rearrangement links TRBV12-3 or TRBV12-4 to TRBJ2-4, with TRBD1 matching 9 bases. The CDR3 extends over 17 amino acids. Trimming cost V 6 bases and J 4 bases; bases outside gene matches: 13. CDR3 protein: CASSPNTGGGLKNIQYF. CDR3 nucleotide sequence: TGTGCCAGCAGCCCGAATACAGGGGGCGGACTTAAAAACATTCAGTACTTC.

This clonotype was seen more than once but under ten times. The chain employs TRBV5-1 and TRBJ2-1; perhaps TRBD2 as D (7 bases). The CDR3 loop spans 15 amino acids. The V end lost 7 bases, the J end lost 8 bases, and 22 bases lay between the germline ends. Germline V gene data show CDR1 as SGHRS and CDR2 as YFSETQ. The CDR3 bases are TGCGCCAGCGCCACGGGGGGCGGGATCTTCTATGAGCAGTTCTTC. This encodes CASATGGGIFYEQFF. The whole variable domain, remainder taken from reference TRBV5-1 and TRBJ2-1, is KAGVTQTPRYLIKTRGQQVTLSCSPISGHRSVSWYQQTPGQGLQFLFEYFSETQRNKGNFPGRFSGRQFSNSRSEMNVSTLELGDSALYLCASATGGGIFYEQFFGPGTRLTVL.

This clonotype was seen ten or more times. V and J are TRBV5-1 and TRBJ1-2, with TRBD1 as a possible D gene (6 bases). Germline assignment: CDR1 SGHRS and CDR2 YFSETQ. There are 15 residues in the CDR3. Trimming cost V 0 bases and J 4 bases, with 13 bases left between them. The chain's CDR3 is CASSLATGGAYGYTF. The CDR3 DNA sequence: TGCGCCAGCAGCTTGGCCACGGGGGGCGCCTATGGCTACACCTTC.

The table lists this clonotype with many counts. This chain uses TRBV5-5 with TRBJ1-1; D unresolved. From germline, CDR1 is SGHKS and CDR2 YYEKEE (reference sequence). V shed 2 bases and J shed 0 bases, with 2 bases lying between them. The length of the CDR3 is 12 residues. Here the CDR3 reads CASSLMNTEAFF. CDR3 in DNA: TGTGCCAGCAGCTTAATGAACACTGAAGCTTTCTTT.

Many counts were recorded for this clonotype. The V and J genes are TRBV28 and TRBJ1-5, with 7 bases fitting TRBD1. The V and J ends lost 7 bases and 9 bases, in that order; junction bases with no gene match: 18. The CDR3 sequence is 16 residues long. CDR1 and CDR2 from the germline V gene are MDHEN and SYDVKM. This CDR3 is CASTTVRDSPNWPQHF. The DNA of the CDR3 is TGTGCCAGCACTACCGTCCGGGACAGTCCAAATTGGCCCCAGCATTTT. Full variable domain (outside the CDR3, taken from reference TRBV28 and TRBJ1-5): DVKVTQSSRYLVKRTGEKVFLECVQDMDHENMFWYRQDPGLGLRLIYFSYDVKMKEKGDIPEGYSVSREKKERFSLILESASTNQTSMYLCASTTVRDSPNWPQHFGDGTRLSIL.

The rearrangement joins TRBV27 to TRBJ2-7, with TRBD2 as a possible D gene (6 bases). Germline-derived CDR1 and CDR2 are MNHEY and SMNVEV (reference sequence). The germline V and J ends were trimmed by 7 bases and 0 bases, with 10 bases remaining between them. The CDR3 totals 13 residues. The CDR3 spells CASKLEGSYEQYF. CDR3 in DNA: TGTGCCAGCAAATTGGAGGGCTCCTACGAGCAGTACTTC.

This clonotype came up a few times. The J gene is TRBJ2-1, the V gene TRBV4-3; D call uncertain. Trimming took off 1 base at V and 8 bases at J, with 15 bases between the two ends. The CDR3 contains 15 residues. The V gene's germline CDR1 is LGHNA and CDR2 YSLEER. The CDR3 region is CASSQGAPPAYEQFF. In DNA form, the CDR3 reads TGCGCCAGCAGCCAAGGTGCTCCCCCCGCGTATGAGCAGTTCTTC.

This clonotype was observed at least ten times. This chain joins TRBV6-2 or TRBV6-3 and TRBJ1-2; 7 bases match TRBD1. With 7 bases clipped from V and 0 bases from J, the junction kept 14 bases outside the gene matches. The CDR3 is made up of 17 amino acids. Germline CDR1 MNHEY, CDR2 SVGEGT. In nucleotides, the CDR3 is TGTGCCAGCAAGCCCCACTCTGCCGGGACAGCTAACTATGGCTACACCTTC. Protein sequence: CASKPHSAGTANYGYTF.

This clonotype was seen repeatedly, ten times or more. V gene TRBV2 combines with J gene TRBJ2-7; tentative D call: TRBD2 (5 bases). The CDR3 has 13 residues. The germline gives CDR1 SNHLY, CDR2 FYNNEI. Trimming took off 9 bases at V and 1 base at J, with 13 bases between the two ends. As DNA, the CDR3 is TGTGCCAGTTCTGGACTTTCTTCCTACGAGCAGTACTTC. Translation: CASSGLSSYEQYF.